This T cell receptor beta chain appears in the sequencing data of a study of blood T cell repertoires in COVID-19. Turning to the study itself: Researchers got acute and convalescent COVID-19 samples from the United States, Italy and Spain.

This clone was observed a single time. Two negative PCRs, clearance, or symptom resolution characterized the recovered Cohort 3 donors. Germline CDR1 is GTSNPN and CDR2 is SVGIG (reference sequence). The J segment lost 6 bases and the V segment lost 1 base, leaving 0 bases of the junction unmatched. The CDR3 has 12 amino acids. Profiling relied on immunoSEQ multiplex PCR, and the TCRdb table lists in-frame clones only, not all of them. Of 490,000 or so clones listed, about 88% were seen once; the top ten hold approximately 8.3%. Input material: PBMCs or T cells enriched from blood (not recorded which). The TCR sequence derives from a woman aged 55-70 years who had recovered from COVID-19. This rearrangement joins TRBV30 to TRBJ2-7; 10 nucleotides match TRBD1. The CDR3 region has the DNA TGTGCCTGGAGTGGGACAGGGGGCGAGCAGTACTTC. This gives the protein CAWSGTGGEQYF.